This T cell receptor beta chain was recovered during a study of OX40 agonist ivuxolimab in advanced cancers. The wider study: At 65% to 90% male, the cohort had a mean age of about 60 years, ranging from roughly 20 to 80.

Trimming took 10 bases from V and 6 from J; bases not matched to a gene: 5. Germline-derived CDR1 and CDR2 are MNHGY and SAAAGT. The CDR3 extends over 11 amino acids. Clones were read by immunoSEQ multiplex PCR, and TCRdb kept only the in-frame ones, dropping some. In the table there are tens of thousands of clones, roughly 89% of which are singletons. The origin of this receptor is an adult with an advanced solid tumor such as melanoma, head and neck, liver or kidney cancer. Sequenced here: CD4+ or CD8+ T cells sorted from blood, sampled in a trial of the OX40 agonist ivuxolimab. The chain joins TRBV6-8 to TRBJ2-7, with TRBD2 identical over 8 bases. CDR3 DNA: TGTGCCACTGGTGCGGGAGGCGAGCAGTACTTC. It translates to CATGAGGEQYF.